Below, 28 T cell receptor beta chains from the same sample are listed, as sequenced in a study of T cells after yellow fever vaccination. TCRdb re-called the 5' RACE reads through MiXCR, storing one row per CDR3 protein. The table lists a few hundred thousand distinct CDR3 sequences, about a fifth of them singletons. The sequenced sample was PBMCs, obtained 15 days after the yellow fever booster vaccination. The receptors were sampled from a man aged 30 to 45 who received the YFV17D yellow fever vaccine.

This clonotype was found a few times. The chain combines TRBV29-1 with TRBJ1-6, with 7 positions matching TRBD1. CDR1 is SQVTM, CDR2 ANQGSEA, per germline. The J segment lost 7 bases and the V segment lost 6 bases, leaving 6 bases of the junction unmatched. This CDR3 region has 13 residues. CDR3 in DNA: TGCAGCGTATCCGGGACAGAAAATTCACCCCTCCACTTT. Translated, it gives CSVSGTENSPLHF.

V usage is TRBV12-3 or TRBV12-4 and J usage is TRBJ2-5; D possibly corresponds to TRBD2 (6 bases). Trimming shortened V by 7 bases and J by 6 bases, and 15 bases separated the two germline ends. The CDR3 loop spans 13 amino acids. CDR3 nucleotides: TGTGCCAGCACCCTCTCGGGGGATAAGACCCAGTACTTC. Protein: CASTLSGDKTQYF.

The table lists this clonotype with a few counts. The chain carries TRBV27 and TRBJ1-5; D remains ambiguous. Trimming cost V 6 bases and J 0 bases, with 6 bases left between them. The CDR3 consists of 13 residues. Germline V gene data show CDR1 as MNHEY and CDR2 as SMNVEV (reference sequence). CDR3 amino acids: CASRDNSNQPQHF. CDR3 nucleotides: TGTGCCAGCAGGGATAATAGCAATCAGCCCCAGCATTTT.

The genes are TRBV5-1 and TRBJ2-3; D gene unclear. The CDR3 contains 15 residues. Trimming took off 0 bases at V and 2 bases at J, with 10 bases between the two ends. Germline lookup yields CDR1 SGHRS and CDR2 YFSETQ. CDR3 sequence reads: CASSLAAAPTDTQYF. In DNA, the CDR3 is TGCGCCAGCAGCTTGGCCGCAGCGCCCACAGATACGCAGTATTTT.

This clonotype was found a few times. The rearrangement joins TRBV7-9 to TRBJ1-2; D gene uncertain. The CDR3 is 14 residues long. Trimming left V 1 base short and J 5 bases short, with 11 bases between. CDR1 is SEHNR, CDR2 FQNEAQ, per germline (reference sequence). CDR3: CASSLDLPGYGYTF. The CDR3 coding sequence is TGTGCCAGCAGCTTAGACCTTCCCGGGTATGGCTACACCTTC.

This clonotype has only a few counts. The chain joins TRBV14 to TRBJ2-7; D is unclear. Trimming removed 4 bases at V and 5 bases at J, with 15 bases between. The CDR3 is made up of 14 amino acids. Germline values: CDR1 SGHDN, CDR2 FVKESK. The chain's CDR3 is CASSLTRSGNEQYF. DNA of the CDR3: TGTGCCAGCAGCCTCACCCGCTCGGGCAACGAGCAGTACTTC.

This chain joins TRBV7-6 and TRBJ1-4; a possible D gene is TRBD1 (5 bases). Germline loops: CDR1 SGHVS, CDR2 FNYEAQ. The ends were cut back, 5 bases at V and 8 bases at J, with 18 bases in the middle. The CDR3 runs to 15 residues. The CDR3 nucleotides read TGTGCCAGCAGCCTCAGTCTGGGGGTGGGCGAAAAACTGTTTTTT. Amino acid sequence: CASSLSLGVGEKLFF.

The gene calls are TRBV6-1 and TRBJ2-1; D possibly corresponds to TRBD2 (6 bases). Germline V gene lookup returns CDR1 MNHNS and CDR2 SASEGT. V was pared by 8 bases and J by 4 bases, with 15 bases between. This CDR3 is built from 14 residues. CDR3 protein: CASATLTRYNEQFF. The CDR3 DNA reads TGTGCCAGCGCGACCCTGACTAGGTACAATGAGCAGTTCTTC.

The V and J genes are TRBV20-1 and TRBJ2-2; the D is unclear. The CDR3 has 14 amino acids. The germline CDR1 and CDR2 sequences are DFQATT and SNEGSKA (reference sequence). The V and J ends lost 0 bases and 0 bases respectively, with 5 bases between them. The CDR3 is CSARDTTNTGELFF. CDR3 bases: TGCAGTGCTAGAGATACTACGAACACCGGGGAGCTGTTTTTT.

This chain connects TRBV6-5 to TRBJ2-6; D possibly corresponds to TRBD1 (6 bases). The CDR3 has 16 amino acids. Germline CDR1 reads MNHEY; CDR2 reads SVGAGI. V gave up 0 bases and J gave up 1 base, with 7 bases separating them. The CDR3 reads CASSYSRGSGANVLTF. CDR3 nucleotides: TGTGCCAGCAGTTACTCTAGGGGGTCTGGGGCCAACGTCCTGACTTTC.

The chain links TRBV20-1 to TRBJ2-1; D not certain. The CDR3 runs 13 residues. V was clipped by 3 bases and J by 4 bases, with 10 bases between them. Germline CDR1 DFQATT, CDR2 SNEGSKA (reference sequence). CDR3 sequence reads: CSASPLGYNEQFF. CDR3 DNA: TGCAGTGCTAGTCCCCTCGGGTACAATGAGCAGTTCTTC.

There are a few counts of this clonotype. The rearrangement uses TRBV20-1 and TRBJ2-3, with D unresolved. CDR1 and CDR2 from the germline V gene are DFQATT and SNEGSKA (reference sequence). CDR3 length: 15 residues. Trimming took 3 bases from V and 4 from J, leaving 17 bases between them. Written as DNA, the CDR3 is TGCAGTGCTAGGATAATAGCCGAGACTCCAGATACGCAGTATTTT. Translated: CSARIIAETPDTQYF.

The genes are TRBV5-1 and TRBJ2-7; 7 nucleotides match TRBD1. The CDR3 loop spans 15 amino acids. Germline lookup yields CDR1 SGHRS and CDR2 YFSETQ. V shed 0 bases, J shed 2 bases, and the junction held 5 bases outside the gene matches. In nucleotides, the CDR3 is TGCGCCAGCAGCTTGGTCCTGACAGGGACCTACGAGCAGTACTTC. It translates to CASSLVLTGTYEQYF.

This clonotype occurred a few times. CDR3 region: CATGHSGRANIQYF. CDR3 DNA: TGTGCCACCGGACATAGCGGGAGGGCAAACATTCAGTACTTC. The V and J genes are TRBV28 and TRBJ2-4, with 11 bases that match TRBD2. Per germline, CDR1 MDHEN and CDR2 SYDVKM. The CDR3 has 14 amino acids. The J segment lost 6 bases and the V segment lost 10 bases, leaving 8 bases of the junction unmatched.

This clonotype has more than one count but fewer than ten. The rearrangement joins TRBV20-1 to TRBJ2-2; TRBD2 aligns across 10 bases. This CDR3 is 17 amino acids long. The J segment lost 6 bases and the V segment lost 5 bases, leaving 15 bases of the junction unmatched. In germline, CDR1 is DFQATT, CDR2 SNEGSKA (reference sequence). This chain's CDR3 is CSASREAGGRISGELFF. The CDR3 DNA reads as TGCAGTGCTTCCCGAGAAGCGGGAGGGAGGATTTCCGGGGAGCTGTTTTTT.

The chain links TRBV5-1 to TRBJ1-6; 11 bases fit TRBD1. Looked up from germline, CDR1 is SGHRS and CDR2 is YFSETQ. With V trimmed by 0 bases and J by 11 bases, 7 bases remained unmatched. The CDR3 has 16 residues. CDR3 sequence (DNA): TGCGCCAGCAGCTTGGAGTGGACAGGGGGCTCGGCACCCCTCCACTTT. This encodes CASSLEWTGGSAPLHF.

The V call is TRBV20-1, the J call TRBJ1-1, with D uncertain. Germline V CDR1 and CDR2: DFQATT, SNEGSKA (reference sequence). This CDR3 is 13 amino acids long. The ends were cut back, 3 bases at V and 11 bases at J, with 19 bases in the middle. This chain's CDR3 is CSASYRVGEMAFF. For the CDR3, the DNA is TGCAGTGCTAGCTACCGCGTGGGTGAAATGGCTTTCTTT.

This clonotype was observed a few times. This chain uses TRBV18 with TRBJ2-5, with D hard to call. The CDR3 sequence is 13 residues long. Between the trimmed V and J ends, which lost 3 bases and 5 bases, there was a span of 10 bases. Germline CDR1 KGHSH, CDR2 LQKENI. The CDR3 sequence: CASSPTIRETQYF. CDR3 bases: TGTGCCAGCTCACCTACTATCCGGGAGACCCAGTACTTC.

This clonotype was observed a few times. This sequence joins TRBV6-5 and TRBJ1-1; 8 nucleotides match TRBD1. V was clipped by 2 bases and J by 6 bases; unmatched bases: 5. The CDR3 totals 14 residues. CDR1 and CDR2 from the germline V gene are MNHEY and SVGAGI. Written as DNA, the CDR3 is TGTGCCAGCAGTTACACAGGGGGTGGGCCTGAAGCTTTCTTT. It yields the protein CASSYTGGGPEAFF.

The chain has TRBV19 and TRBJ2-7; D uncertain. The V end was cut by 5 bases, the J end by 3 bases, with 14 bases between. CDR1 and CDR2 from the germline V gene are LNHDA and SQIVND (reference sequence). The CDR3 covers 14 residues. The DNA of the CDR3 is TGTGCCAGTAGTCCTACCCCCTTTGACTACGAGCAGTACTTC. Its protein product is CASSPTPFDYEQYF.

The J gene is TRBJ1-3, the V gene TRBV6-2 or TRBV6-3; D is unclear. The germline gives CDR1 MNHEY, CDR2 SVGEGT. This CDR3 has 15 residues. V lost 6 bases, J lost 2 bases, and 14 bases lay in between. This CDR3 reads CASRYDPRTGNTIYF. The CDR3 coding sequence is TGTGCCAGCAGATACGACCCGCGTACTGGAAACACCATATATTTT.

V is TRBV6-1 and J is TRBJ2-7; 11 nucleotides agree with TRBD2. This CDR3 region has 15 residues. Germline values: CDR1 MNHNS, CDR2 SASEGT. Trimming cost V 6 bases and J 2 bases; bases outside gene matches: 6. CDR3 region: CASSDSGRGPYEQYF. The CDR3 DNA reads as TGTGCCAGCAGCGATAGCGGGAGGGGCCCCTACGAGCAGTACTTC.

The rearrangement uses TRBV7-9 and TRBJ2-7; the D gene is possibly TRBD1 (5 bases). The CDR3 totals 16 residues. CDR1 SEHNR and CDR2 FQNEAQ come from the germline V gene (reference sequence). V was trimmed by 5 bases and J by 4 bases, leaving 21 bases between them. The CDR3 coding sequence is TGTGCCAGCAGCCCCAAAAATGGTAGGGGTTGGTACGAGCAGTACTTC. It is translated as CASSPKNGRGWYEQYF.

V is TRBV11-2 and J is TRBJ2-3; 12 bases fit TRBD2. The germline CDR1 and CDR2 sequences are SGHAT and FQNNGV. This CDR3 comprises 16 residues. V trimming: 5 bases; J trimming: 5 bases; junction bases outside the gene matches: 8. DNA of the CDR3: TGTGCCAGCAGCCCCGGACTAGCGGGACTTAAAGATACGCAGTATTTT. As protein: CASSPGLAGLKDTQYF.

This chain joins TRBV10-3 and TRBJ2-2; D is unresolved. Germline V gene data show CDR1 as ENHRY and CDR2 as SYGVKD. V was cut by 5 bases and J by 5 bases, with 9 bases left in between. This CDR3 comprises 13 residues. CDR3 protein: CAISSTSTGELFF. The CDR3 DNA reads TGTGCCATCAGTAGCACTTCGACCGGGGAGCTGTTTTTT.

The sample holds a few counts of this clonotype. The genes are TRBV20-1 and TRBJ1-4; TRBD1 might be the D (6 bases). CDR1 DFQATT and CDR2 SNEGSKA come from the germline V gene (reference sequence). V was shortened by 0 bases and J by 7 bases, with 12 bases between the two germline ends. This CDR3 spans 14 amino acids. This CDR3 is CSARDQQGTEKLFF. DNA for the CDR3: TGCAGTGCTAGAGATCAACAGGGTACTGAAAAACTGTTTTTT.

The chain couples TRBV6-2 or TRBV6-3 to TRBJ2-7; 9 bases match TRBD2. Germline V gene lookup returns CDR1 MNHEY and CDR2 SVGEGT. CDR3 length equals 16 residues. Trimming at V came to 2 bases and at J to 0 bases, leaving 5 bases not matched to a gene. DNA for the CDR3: TGTGCCAGCAGTTACCCCAGACTAGCGGTCTCCTACGAGCAGTACTTC. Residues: CASSYPRLAVSYEQYF.

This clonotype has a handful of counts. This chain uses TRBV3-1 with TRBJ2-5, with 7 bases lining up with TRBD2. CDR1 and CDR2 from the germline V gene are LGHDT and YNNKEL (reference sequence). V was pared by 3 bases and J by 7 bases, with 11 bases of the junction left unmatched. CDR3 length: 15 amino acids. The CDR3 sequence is CASSHRDYSTGTQYF. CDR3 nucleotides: TGTGCCAGCAGCCACCGGGACTATAGTACTGGGACCCAGTACTTC.